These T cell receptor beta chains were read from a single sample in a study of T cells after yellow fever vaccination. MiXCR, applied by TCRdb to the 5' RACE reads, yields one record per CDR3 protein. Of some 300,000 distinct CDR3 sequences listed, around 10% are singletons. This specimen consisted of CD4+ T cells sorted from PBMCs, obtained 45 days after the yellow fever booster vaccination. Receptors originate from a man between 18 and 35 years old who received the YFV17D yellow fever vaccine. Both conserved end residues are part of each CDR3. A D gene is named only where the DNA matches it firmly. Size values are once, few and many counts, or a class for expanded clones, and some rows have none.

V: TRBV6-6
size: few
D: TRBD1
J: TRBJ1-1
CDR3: CASSTGQGRTEAFF
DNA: TGTGCCAGCAGTACGGGACAGGGGCGGACTGAAGCTTTCTTT

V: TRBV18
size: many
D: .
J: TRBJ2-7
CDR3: CASSPGGGQEQYF
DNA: TGTGCCAGCTCACCGGGAGGGGGTCAGGAGCAGTACTTC

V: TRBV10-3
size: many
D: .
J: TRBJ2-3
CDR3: CAISESIGAAYTQYF
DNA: TGTGCCATCAGTGAGTCGATAGGGGCGGCATATACGCAGTATTTT

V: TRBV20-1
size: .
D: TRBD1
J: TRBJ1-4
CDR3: CSAGDRLNEKLFF
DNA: TGCAGTGCCGGGGACAGATTGAATGAAAAACTGTTTTTT

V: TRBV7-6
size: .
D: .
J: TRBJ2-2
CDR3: CASSLGAGQDITPGSCFF
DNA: .

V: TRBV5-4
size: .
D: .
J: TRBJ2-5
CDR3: CASSLPGAGQIGTQYF
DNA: TGTGCCAGCAGCTTACCGGGGGCAGGGCAAATAGGGACCCAGTACTTC

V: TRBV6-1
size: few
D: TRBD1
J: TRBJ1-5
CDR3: CASDPGQGPHQPQHF
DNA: TGTGCCAGCGACCCGGGACAGGGACCCCATCAGCCCCAGCATTTT

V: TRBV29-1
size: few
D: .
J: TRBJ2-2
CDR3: CSVVVATAGELFF
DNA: TGCAGCGTTGTTGTCGCGACAGCCGGGGAGCTGTTTTTT

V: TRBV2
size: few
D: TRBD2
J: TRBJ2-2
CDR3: CAITTSVYTGELFF
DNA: TGTGCCATTACGACTAGCGTGTACACCGGGGAGCTGTTTTTT

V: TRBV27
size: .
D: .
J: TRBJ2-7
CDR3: CASRSWVPGAYEQYF
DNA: TGTGCCAGCAGATCCTGGGTACCGGGAGCCTACGAGCAGTACTTC

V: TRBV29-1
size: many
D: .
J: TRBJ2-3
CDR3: CSVAGQSTDTQYF
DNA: TGCAGCGTTGCCGGACAGAGCACAGATACGCAGTATTTT

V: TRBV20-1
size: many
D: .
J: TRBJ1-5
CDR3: CSAPGTQVTSNQPQHF
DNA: TGCAGTGCCCCCGGCACACAGGTTACTAGCAATCAGCCCCAGCATTTT

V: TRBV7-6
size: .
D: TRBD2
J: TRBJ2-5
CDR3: CASRPGTSRETQYF
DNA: TGTGCCAGCAGACCCGGGACTAGTAGGGAGACCCAGTACTTC

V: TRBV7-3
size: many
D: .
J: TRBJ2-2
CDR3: CASSRQRPGELFF
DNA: TGTGCCAGCAGCCGACAGAGGCCCGGGGAGCTGTTTTTT

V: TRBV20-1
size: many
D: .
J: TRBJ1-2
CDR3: CSASRGESYTF
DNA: TGCAGTGCCTCTCGGGGGGAAAGCTACACCTTC

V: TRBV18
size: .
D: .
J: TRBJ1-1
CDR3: CASSPEGITEAFF
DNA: TGTGCCAGCTCACCCGAGGGGATCACTGAAGCTTTCTTT

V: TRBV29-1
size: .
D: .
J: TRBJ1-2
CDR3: CSVGTRDQGGYTF
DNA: TGCAGCGTCGGAACCCGGGATCAAGGGGGCTACACCTTC

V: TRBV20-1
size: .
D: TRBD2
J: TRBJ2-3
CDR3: CSELAGGDTQYF
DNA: TGCAGTGAACTAGCGGGGGGAGATACGCAGTATTTT

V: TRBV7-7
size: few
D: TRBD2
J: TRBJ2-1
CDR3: CASSPTSGVSSYNEQFF
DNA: TGTGCCAGCAGCCCTACTAGCGGGGTAAGCTCCTACAATGAGCAGTTCTTC

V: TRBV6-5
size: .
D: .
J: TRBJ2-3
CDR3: CASSYQLSGGWDTQYF
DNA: TGTGCCAGCAGTTACCAGTTATCCGGGGGTTGGGATACGCAGTATTTT

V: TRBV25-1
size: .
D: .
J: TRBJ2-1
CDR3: CASEVGGGPNEQFF
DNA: TGTGCCAGCGAGGTGGGGGGGGGGCCAAATGAGCAGTTCTTC

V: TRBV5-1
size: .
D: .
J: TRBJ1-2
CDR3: CASSLSPGRREGYTF
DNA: TGCGCCAGCAGCTTGTCCCCGGGGCGTCGGGAGGGCTACACCTTC

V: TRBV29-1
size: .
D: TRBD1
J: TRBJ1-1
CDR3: CSAKTGENTEAFF
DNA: TGCAGCGCAAAGACAGGGGAGAACACTGAAGCTTTCTTT

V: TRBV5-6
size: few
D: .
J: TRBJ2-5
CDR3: CASSPPAHRWTQYF
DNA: TGTGCCAGCAGCCCCCCGGCCCACCGTTGGACCCAGTACTTC

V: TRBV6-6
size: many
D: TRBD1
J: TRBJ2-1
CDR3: CAISRGTGGGNEQFF
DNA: TGTGCCATCTCAAGGGGGACAGGGGGCGGGAATGAGCAGTTCTTC

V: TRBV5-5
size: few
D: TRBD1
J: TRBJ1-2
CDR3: CASSLDPTGSYGYTF
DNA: TGTGCCAGCAGCTTGGACCCGACAGGGTCCTATGGCTACACCTTC

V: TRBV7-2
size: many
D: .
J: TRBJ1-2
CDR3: CASSSQSYGYTF
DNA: TGTGCCAGCAGCTCACAGTCCTATGGCTACACCTTC

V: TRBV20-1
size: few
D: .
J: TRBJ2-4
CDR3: CSARGSRGSLTRAKNIQYF
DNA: TGCAGTGCTAGAGGATCGCGGGGCTCACTTACTAGAGCCAAAAACATTCAGTACTTC

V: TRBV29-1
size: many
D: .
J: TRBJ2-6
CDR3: CSVTDAAGANVLTF
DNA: TGCAGCGTCACAGACGCAGCTGGGGCCAACGTCCTGACTTTC

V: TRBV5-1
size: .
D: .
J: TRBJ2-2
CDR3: CASSSSANTGELFF
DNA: TGCGCCAGCAGCTCCTCGGCGAACACCGGGGAGCTGTTTTTT

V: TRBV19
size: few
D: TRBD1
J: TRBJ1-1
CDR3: CASSPGQGWTEAFF
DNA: TGTGCCAGTAGTCCCGGACAGGGCTGGACTGAAGCTTTCTTT

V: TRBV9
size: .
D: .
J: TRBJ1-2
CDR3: CASNRDIEGYTF
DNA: TGTGCCAGTAACAGGGATATAGAAGGCTACACCTTC

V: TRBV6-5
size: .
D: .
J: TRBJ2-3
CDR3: CASSVRGASTDTQYF
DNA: TGTGCCAGCAGCGTTCGGGGGGCTAGCACAGATACGCAGTATTTT

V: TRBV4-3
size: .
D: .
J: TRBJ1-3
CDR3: CASSQDMAPGNTIYF
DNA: TGCGCCAGCAGCCAAGATATGGCCCCTGGAAACACCATATATTTT

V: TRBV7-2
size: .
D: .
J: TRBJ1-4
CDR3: CASSLWGARAGSEKLFF
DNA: TGTGCCAGCAGCTTATGGGGGGCGAGGGCAGGGAGTGAAAAACTGTTTTTT

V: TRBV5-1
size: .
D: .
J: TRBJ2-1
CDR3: CASSSQTGPVYNEQFF
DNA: TGCGCCAGCAGCTCTCAGACTGGCCCCGTCTACAATGAGCAGTTCTTC

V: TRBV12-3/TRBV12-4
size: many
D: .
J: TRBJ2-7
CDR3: CASSRRDEQYF
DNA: TGTGCCAGCAGCCGCCGGGACGAGCAGTACTTC

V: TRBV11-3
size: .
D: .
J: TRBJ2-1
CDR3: CASSQQGHEQFF
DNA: TGTGCCAGCAGCCAACAGGGTCATGAGCAGTTCTTC

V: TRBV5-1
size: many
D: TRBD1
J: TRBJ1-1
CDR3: CASSPIRQGIEAFF
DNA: TGCGCCAGCAGCCCCATTAGACAGGGGATTGAAGCTTTCTTT

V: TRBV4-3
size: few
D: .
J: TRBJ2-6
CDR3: CASSQGHPGANVLTF
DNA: TGCGCCAGCAGCCAAGGCCACCCTGGGGCCAACGTCCTGACTTTC

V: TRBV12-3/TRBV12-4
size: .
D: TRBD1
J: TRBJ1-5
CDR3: CASSLTGAGQPQHF
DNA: TGTGCCAGCAGTTTGACAGGGGCTGGGCAGCCCCAGCATTTT

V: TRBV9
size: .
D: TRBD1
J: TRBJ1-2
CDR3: CASSVRDRGPYGYTF
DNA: TGTGCCAGCAGCGTCCGGGACAGGGGGCCCTATGGCTACACCTTC

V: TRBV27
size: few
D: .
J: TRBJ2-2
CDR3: CASRRHTTGELFF
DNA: TGTGCCAGCAGGCGACACACCACCGGGGAGCTGTTTTTT

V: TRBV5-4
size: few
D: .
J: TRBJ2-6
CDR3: CASSLAPGSSSGANVLTF
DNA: TGTGCCAGCAGCTTGGCCCCCGGGTCTAGCTCTGGGGCCAACGTCCTGACTTTC

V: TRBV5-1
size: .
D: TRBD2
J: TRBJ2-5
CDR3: CASSDQPRGAQETQYF
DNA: TGCGCCAGCAGCGACCAGCCGCGGGGGGCCCAAGAGACCCAGTACTTC

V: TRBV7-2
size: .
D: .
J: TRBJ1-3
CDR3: CASSLNEGYGNTIYF
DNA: TGTGCCAGCAGCTTAAATGAGGGGTATGGAAACACCATATATTTT

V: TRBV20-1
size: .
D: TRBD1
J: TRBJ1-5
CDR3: CSADRGLGQPQHF
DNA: TGCAGTGCTGACAGGGGGCTCGGTCAGCCCCAGCATTTT

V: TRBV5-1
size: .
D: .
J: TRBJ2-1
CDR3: CASSPYTTGYNEQFF
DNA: TGCGCCAGCAGTCCGTACACAACAGGTTACAATGAGCAGTTCTTC

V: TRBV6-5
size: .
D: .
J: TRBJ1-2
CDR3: CASSYSRGGNYGYTF
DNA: TGTGCCAGCAGTTACTCGAGGGGAGGGAACTATGGCTACACCTTC

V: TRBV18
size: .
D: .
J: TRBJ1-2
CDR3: CASSPWRGGYTF
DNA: TGTGCCAGCTCACCGTGGAGGGGTGGCTACACCTTC

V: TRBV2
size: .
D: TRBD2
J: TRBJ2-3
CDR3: CASKVGGSTDTQYF
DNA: TGTGCCAGCAAAGTGGGGGGGAGCACAGATACGCAGTATTTT